This T cell receptor (beta chain) appears in the sequencing data of a study of cytomegalovirus exposure and HLA in healthy donors. Findings and caveats of the study: A later analysis found most CMV-associated TCR beta chains apparently HLA-restricted. The dataset shows that most TCR sequences were rare, while some public TCRs occurred in many donors.

Trimming removed 3 bases from V and 9 bases from J; junction bases left unmatched: 7. Germline V gene sequence: CDR1 SGHNT, CDR2 YENEEA. CDR3 length: 13 amino acids. In regard to this clone: The target antigen is unknown.

With 60 Vbeta and 13 Jbeta primers, the PCR was carried out. Produced via immunoSEQ multiplex PCR; TCRdb's table is partial and in-frame only. Among around 90,000 clones listed, 85% were seen once. Sequencing used PBMCs. This TCR was sampled from a man aged 35-49 years in good health and CMV-seropositive. The chain links TRBV11-3 to TRBJ2-5; 7 bases are a match to TRBD2. As DNA, the CDR3 is TGTGCCAGCAGCTTTCGAAGCGGGGTGTCCCAGTACTTC. As protein: CASSFRSGVSQYF.